The 16 T cell receptor beta chains in this list originate from one sample, sequenced in a study of blood T cell repertoires in COVID-19. Sequencing used immunoSEQ multiplex PCR; TCRdb keeps in-frame clones, though not all of them. The top ten hold roughly 10% of the sample, which has hundreds of thousands of clones, 88% seen once. Sequencing was carried out using peripheral blood. These receptors all stem from a woman aged 25 to 39 with COVID-19, enrolled during active disease.

The chain links TRBV19 to TRBJ1-1; D gene ambiguous. The V gene's germline CDR1 is LNHDA and CDR2 SQIVND (reference sequence). V lost 8 bases, J lost 0 bases, and 16 bases lay in between. CDR3 length: 15 residues. The CDR3 DNA is TGTGCCAGTTCGCAAAAAGCGCTTCTGAACACTGAAGCTTTCTTT. Translated, it gives CASSQKALLNTEAFF.

This clone was counted a few times. The chain couples TRBV6-2 or TRBV6-3 to TRBJ2-1; 7 positions agree with TRBD2. Germline assignment: CDR1 MNHEY and CDR2 SVGEGT. V lost 0 bases and J lost 0; bases outside the gene matches: 14. The CDR3 runs to 20 residues. CDR3 amino acids: CASSYSRLARVVSSYNEQFF. The CDR3 DNA follows: TGTGCCAGCAGTTACTCGCGACTAGCTCGGGTAGTAAGCTCCTACAATGAGCAGTTCTTC.

The DNA of the CDR3 is TGCGCCAGCAGCTTCGGACAGGGGATCTCCGGGGAGCTGTTTTTT. Translated: CASSFGQGISGELFF. This chain joins TRBV5-1 and TRBJ2-2, with 9 bases identical to TRBD1. This CDR3 region has 15 residues. Germline lookup yields CDR1 SGHRS and CDR2 YFSETQ. Trimming cost V 2 bases and J 6 bases; bases outside gene matches: 5. The full variable domain, rest sourced from reference TRBV5-1 and TRBJ2-2, is KAGVTQTPRYLIKTRGQQVTLSCSPISGHRSVSWYQQTPGQGLQFLFEYFSETQRNKGNFPGRFSGRQFSNSRSEMNVSTLELGDSALYLCASSFGQGISGELFFGEGSRLTVL.

CDR3 DNA: TGTGCCTGGAGTGAAAGCCCCCTCTCTCGGTACGAGCAGTACTTC. As protein: CAWSESPLSRYEQYF. The chain combines TRBV30 with TRBJ2-7; no reliable D call. V gave up 1 base and J gave up 4 bases, with 17 bases separating them. Germline lookup yields CDR1 GTSNPN and CDR2 SVGIG (reference sequence). This CDR3 has 15 amino acids.

CDR3 amino acids: CASSLAIGTSGSFEQFF. For the CDR3, the DNA is TGTGCCAGCAGCTTGGCCATCGGTACTAGCGGGAGCTTTGAGCAGTTCTTC. The chain employs TRBV5-5 and TRBJ2-1, with TRBD2 matching over 11 bases. Trimming removed 0 bases from V and 9 bases from J; junction bases left unmatched: 11. There are 17 residues in the CDR3. Per germline, CDR1 SGHKS and CDR2 YYEKEE (reference sequence).

V usage is TRBV7-8 and J usage is TRBJ2-2; D possibly corresponds to TRBD2 (6 bases). Germline values: CDR1 SGHVS, CDR2 FQNEAQ. Trimming removed 4 bases from V and 4 bases from J, with 13 bases in between. This CDR3 spans 15 amino acids. DNA for the CDR3: TGTGCCAGCAGCTATGGGGAGGCTGTCACCGGGGAGCTGTTTTTT. It translates to CASSYGEAVTGELFF.

Points on this clone: Other DNA sequences of this sample code for an identical CDR3. The chain couples TRBV6-5 to TRBJ2-7, with TRBD1 as a possible D gene (5 bases). The germline CDR1 and CDR2 sequences are MNHEY and SVGAGI. The V and J ends lost 2 bases and 1 base respectively, with 6 bases between them. The CDR3 contains 13 residues. Here the CDR3 DNA reads TGTGCCAGCAGTTACAGGGGTTCCTACGAGCAGTACTTC. It translates to CASSYRGSYEQYF.

The chain carries TRBV7-2 and TRBJ2-1, with 10 bases aligning to TRBD1. Germline V gene sequence: CDR1 SGHTA, CDR2 FQGNSA. The CDR3 runs 16 residues. With V trimmed by 5 bases and J by 5 bases, 9 bases remained unmatched. CDR3 DNA sequence: TGTGCCAGCAGCCCCCGACAGGGACAGGGGAACAATGAGCAGTTCTTC. It codes for CASSPRQGQGNNEQFF.

The rearrangement links TRBV6-5 to TRBJ2-7, with TRBD1 matching 7 bases. The CDR3 spans 12 residues. Germline V gene sequence: CDR1 MNHEY, CDR2 SVGAGI. The J segment lost 0 bases and the V segment lost 8 bases, leaving 1 base of the junction unmatched. CDR3 in DNA: TGTGCCAGCGGACAGGTCTCCTACGAGCAGTACTTC. Translation: CASGQVSYEQYF.

This clone was counted a few times. The chain links TRBV16 to TRBJ1-1; D not resolved. This CDR3 has 15 residues. Trimming pared 3 bases from V and 10 bases from J, leaving 21 bases between. The germline CDR1 and CDR2 sequences are KGHSY and FQNENV. The CDR3: CASSHLAARTLTAFF. CDR3 DNA: TGTGCCAGCAGCCACCTGGCAGCTAGAACACTGACAGCTTTCTTT.

The chain carries TRBV25-1 and TRBJ2-2, with D possibly being TRBD1 (5 bases). CDR1 and CDR2 (germline): MGHDK, SYGVNS. The CDR3 spans 14 residues. V was shortened by 3 bases and J by 8 bases, with 13 bases between the two germline ends. The CDR3 sequence is CASSESQAGGELFF. In DNA form, the CDR3 reads TGTGCCAGCAGTGAGTCACAGGCAGGGGGGGAGCTGTTTTTT.

This clone appeared a single time. The chain uses TRBV2 and TRBJ2-5; perhaps TRBD1 as D (5 bases). The V end lost 5 bases, the J end lost 5 bases, and 12 bases lay between the germline ends. Germline lookup yields CDR1 SNHLY and CDR2 FYNNEI. The length of the CDR3 is 13 residues. The CDR3, as DNA: TGTGCCAGCAGTATGCAGGGTCCGGAGACCCAGTACTTC. The encoded protein is CASSMQGPETQYF.

As regards this clone: Additional DNA sequences in this sample encode the identical CDR3. The V and J genes are TRBV9 and TRBJ2-7, with 8 bases aligning to TRBD1. The CDR3 is 15 amino acids. Trimming removed 0 bases from V and 2 bases from J; junction bases left unmatched: 4. Germline values: CDR1 SGDLS, CDR2 YYNGEE. This chain's CDR3 is CASSVGGTGAYEQYF. The CDR3 DNA sequence: TGTGCCAGCAGCGTAGGAGGGACAGGTGCCTACGAGCAGTACTTC.

The rearrangement joins TRBV18 to TRBJ2-3; unclear D gene. The V end was cut by 2 bases, the J end by 3 bases, with 12 bases between. CDR1 is KGHSH and CDR2 is LQKENI in the germline V gene. CDR3 length: 15 residues. Here the CDR3 DNA reads TGTGCCAGCTCACCAGAGCAGGTTAGGACAGATACGCAGTATTTT. Protein product: CASSPEQVRTDTQYF.

This chain uses TRBV4-2 with TRBJ2-1; D is perhaps TRBD1 (5 bases). V gave up 2 bases and J gave up 6 bases, with 14 bases separating them. Germline V gene lookup returns CDR1 LGHNA and CDR2 YNFKEQ. CDR3 length equals 15 residues. The CDR3, as DNA: TGTGCCAGCAGCCAACCGACTGACAGAGGCAATGAGCAGTTCTTC. Protein sequence: CASSQPTDRGNEQFF.

The V and J genes are TRBV6-6 and TRBJ2-7, with a possible D match to TRBD1 (6 bases). The V end was cut by 2 bases, the J end by 0 bases, with 8 bases between. Germline V gene lookup returns CDR1 MNHNY and CDR2 SVGAGI (reference sequence). The CDR3 contains 14 residues. The CDR3: CASSYKDSSYEQYF. Written as DNA, the CDR3 is TGTGCCAGCAGTTACAAGGACAGCTCCTACGAGCAGTACTTC.